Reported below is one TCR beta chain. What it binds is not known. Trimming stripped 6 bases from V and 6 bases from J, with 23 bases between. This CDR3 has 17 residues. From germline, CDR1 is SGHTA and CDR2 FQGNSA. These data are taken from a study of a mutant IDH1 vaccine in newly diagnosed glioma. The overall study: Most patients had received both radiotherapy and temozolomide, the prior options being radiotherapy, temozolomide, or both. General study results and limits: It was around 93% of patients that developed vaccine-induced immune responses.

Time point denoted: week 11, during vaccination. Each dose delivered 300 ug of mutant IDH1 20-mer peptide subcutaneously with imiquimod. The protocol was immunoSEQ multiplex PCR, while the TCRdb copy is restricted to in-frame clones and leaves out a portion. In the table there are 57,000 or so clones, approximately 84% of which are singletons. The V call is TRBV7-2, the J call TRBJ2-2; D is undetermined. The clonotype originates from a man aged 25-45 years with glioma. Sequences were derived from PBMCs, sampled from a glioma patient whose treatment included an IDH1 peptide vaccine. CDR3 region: CASSTLRRHPVAGELFF. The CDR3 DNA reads TGTGCCAGCAGTACCCTAAGACGGCACCCGGTCGCCGGGGAGCTGTTTTTT.